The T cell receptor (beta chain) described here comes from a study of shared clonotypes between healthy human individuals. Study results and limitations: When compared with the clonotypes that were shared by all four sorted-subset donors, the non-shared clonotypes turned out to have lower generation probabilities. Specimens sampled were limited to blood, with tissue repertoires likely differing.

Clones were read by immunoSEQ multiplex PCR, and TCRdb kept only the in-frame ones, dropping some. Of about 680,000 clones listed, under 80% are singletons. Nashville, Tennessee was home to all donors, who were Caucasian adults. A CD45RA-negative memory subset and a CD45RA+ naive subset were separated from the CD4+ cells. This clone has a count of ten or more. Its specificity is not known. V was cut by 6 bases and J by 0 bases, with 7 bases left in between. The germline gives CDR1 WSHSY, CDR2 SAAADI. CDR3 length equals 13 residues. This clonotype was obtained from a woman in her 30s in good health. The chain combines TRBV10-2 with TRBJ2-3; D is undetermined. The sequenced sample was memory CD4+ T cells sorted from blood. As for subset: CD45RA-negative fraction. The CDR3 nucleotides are TGCGCCAGCAGGGTCGCCAGCACAGATACGCAGTATTTT. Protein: CASRVASTDTQYF.